This TCR beta chain was found in a study of response to subunit inactivated influenza vaccine. The study's findings and limits: Authors suggested few new T cells are recruited by each seasonal influenza vaccination.

CDR3 length: 14 residues. V was shortened by 5 bases and J by 4 bases, with 12 bases between the two germline ends. Per the germline V gene, CDR1 is SGHTA and CDR2 is FQGNSA. Regarding this clonotype: The antigen remains undetermined.

Via MiXCR, TCRdb re-called the RT-PCR reads, giving one row per CDR3 protein. The profile covers about 520,000 distinct CDR3 sequences, with 25% appearing a single time and under 2.5% taken by the ten largest. This clonotype originated in a man aged 45 to 65 who received an inactivated influenza vaccine. The rearrangement uses TRBV7-2 and TRBJ1-3; D remains unclear. The source material was CD4+ T cells sorted from PBMCs, sampled 4 to 6 days after vaccination. The CDR3: CASSSQRRGNTIYF. CDR3 nucleotide sequence: TGTGCCAGCAGCAGTCAAAGGAGGGGAAACACCATATATTTT.